This T cell receptor (beta chain) appears in the sequencing data of a study of shared clonotypes between healthy human individuals. Study processing details: Filtering differed for immunoSEQ, which gave only junction sequences without quality scores. Assay: immunoSEQ multiplex PCR; the TCRdb copy retains only in-frame clones and omits some. The DNA was the basis for D and trimming; V, J and clone size are from that table. Of about 2.3 million clones listed, about 90% are singletons. This CDR3 contains 14 residues. Trimming cost V 2 bases and J 8 bases, with 13 bases left between them. Germline CDR1 is SGHDT and CDR2 is YYEEEE.

The chain couples TRBV5-6 to TRBJ1-4, with D possibly being TRBD1 (6 bases). This receptor was obtained from a man younger than 35 in good health. Some clones in this sample may be carry-over from other donors' samples. Input material: naive CD4+ T cells from PBMCs. Noted subset: CD45RA+ positively selected. The DNA for the CDR3 is TGTGCCAGCAGCTTACAGGGTCGGTTGGAAAAACTGTTTTTT. It encodes CASSLQGRLEKLFF.